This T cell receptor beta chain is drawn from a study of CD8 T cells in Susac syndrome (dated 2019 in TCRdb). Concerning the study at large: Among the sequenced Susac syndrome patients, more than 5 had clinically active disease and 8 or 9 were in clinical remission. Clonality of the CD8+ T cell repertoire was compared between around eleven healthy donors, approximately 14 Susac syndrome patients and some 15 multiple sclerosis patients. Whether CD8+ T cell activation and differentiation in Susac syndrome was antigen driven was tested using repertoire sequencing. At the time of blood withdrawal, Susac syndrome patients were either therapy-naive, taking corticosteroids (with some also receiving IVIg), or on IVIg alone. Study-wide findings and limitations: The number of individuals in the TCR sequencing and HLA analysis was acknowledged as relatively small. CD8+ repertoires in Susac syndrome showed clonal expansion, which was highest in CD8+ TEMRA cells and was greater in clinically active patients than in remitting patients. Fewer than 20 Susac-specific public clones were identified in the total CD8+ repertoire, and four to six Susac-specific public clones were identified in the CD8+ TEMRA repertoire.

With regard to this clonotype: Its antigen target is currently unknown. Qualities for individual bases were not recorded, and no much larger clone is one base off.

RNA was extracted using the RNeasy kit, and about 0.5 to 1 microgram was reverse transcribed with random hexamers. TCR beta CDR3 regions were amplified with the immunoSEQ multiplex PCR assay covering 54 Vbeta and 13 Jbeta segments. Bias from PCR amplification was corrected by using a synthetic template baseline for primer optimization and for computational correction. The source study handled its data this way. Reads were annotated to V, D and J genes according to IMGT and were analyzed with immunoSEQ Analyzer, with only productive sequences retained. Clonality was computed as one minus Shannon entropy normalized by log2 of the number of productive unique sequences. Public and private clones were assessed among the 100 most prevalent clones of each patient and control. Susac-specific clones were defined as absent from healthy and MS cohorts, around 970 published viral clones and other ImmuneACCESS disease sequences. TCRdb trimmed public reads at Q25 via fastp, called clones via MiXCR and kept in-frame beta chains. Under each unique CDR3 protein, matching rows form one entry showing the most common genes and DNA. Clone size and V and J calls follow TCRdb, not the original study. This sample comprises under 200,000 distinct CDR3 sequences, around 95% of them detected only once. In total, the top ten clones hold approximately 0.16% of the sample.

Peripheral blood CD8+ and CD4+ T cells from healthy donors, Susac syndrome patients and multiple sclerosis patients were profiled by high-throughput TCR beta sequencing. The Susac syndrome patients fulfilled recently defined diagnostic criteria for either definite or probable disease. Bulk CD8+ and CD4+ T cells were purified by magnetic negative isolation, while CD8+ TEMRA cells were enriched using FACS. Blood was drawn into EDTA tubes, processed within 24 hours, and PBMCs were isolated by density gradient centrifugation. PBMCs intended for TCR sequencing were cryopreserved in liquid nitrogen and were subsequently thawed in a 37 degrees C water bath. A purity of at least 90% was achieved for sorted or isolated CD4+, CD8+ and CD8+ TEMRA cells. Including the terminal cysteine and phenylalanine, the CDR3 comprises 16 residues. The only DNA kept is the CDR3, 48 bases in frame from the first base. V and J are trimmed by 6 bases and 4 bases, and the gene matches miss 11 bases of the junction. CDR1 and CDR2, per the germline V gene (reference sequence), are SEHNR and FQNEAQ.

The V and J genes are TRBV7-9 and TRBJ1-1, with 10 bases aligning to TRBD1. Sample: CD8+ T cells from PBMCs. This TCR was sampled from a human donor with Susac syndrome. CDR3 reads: CASRSGTGDIGTEAFF. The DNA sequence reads TGTGCCAGCAGGTCCGGGACAGGGGACATCGGCACTGAAGCTTTCTTT.